The source of this TCR beta chain is a study of blood T cell repertoires in COVID-19. Study summary: COVID-19 samples collected from the United States, Italy and Spain covered acute and convalescent phases. Nucleic acid was either cDNA or gDNA, and it came from T cells, B-cell-depleted T cells, or PBMCs.

V was pared by 1 base and J by 3 bases, with 5 bases of the junction left unmatched. The CDR3 length is 16 residues. Germline CDR1 reads LGHNA; CDR2 reads YNFKEQ. Authors' processing steps: It was from reference gene primer amplification that nucleated cell counts were estimated. Clones were read by immunoSEQ multiplex PCR, and TCRdb kept only the in-frame ones, dropping some. From that table come the V and J calls and clone size; the DNA was used to work out D and trimming. The sample shows under 350,000 clones, 83% of them seen only once. Source material: peripheral blood. This clonotype was sampled from a woman between 45 and 65 years old who had recovered from COVID-19. This chain connects TRBV4-2 to TRBJ2-3; TRBD2 matches at 9 bases. CDR3 region: CASSQAPLAGTDTQYF. DNA for the CDR3: TGTGCCAGCAGCCAAGCCCCGCTAGCGGGGACAGATACGCAGTATTTT.